The rows below give T cell receptor beta chains drawn from one sample of a study of blood T cell repertoires in COVID-19. Only in-frame clones appear in the TCRdb table, and some are missing; sequencing was by immunoSEQ multiplex PCR. Among approximately 91,000 clones listed, approximately 77% were seen once. The specimen sequenced was peripheral blood. The receptor set was obtained from a woman older than 75 with acute or convalescent COVID-19. Each CDR3 is given with its conserved first and last residue.

TRBV10-1	TRBJ2-7	CASSESTPVVLSYEQYF
TRBV9	TRBJ2-7	CASSVTPTGAGDEQYF
TRBV29-1	TRBJ2-7	CSVGLPGQAAYEQYF
TRBV24-1	TRBJ2-7	CATSGDSSYEQYF
TRBV5-1	TRBJ2-1	CASIRGDEQFF
TRBV9	TRBJ1-1	CASSPQGPRNTEAFF
TRBV6-5	TRBJ2-2	CASSYRRGANTGELFF
TRBV30	TRBJ2-3	CAWSGLISTDTQYF
TRBV6-5	TRBJ1-1	CASRAGQANTEAFF
TRBV4-3	TRBJ2-7	CASSQEVSGRYEQYF
TRBV27	TRBJ1-3	CASSLDRGNTIYF
TRBV5-5	TRBJ2-5	CASSSSRGSQETQYF
TRBV6-5	TRBJ2-7	CASSYSGQGSYEQYF
TRBV18	TRBJ1-4	CASSRADNEKLFF